This T cell receptor (beta chain) was identified during a study of regulatory T cells in long-lasting Graves disease. Study-wide background: Positivity for TSH receptor antibodies plus over 5 years of antithyroid drugs meant persistent Graves' disease. Points from the study as a whole: Shared public clonotypes totalled 2,741 in persistent patients, compared with around 930 in new patients.

In its sample, this clonotype was seen many times. As yet, its antigen is unknown. With iRepertoire HTBI primers and Arm-PCR of CDR3 regions, TCR beta libraries were built. In the source study's methods: Spanning all samples, the identified segments comprised some 60 TRBV and around 13 TRBJ. MiXCR, run by TCRdb on the multiplex PCR reads, gives a single entry per CDR3 protein. The V and J calls were determined by TCRdb, not by the authors. This sample has about 660,000 distinct CDR3 sequences, with around 30% found just once. This CDR3 is 15 amino acids long. Germline assignment: CDR1 MDHEN and CDR2 SYDVKM. After removal of 5 bases from V and 6 bases from J, the junction contained 11 bases not matched to a gene. This sample's time point: persistent/refractory GD, antithyroid drugs over 5 years with positive TRAb. PBMC RNA was the source of the TCR library. Patients came from an endocrinology department in Xi'an, China.

This clonotype was sampled from a female donor with Graves disease. This specimen consisted of peripheral blood mononuclear cells (PBMCs), obtained when the disease was refractory, from a patient treated with antithyroid drugs. The J gene is TRBJ1-1, the V gene TRBV28; the match to TRBD1 covers 8 bases. CDR3 loop: CASSQQGAQSAEAFF. The CDR3 DNA reads as TGTGCCAGCAGTCAGCAGGGGGCACAGTCCGCTGAAGCTTTCTTT.